A single sample gave rise to the 15 T cell receptor beta chains below, sequenced in a study of blood T cell repertoires in COVID-19. Measured with immunoSEQ multiplex PCR; TCRdb has only the in-frame clones, and not every one. The sample includes 58,000 or so clones, about 74% of them seen just once. Sequenced material: peripheral blood. All receptors come from a woman over 75 with acute or convalescent COVID-19.

The chain links TRBV30 to TRBJ2-2, with 11 bases lining up with TRBD2. The CDR3 consists of 15 residues. Germline assignment: CDR1 GTSNPN and CDR2 SVGIG (reference sequence). Trimming at V came to 6 bases and at J to 4 bases, leaving 7 bases not matched to a gene. The CDR3 sequence is CACRKTSGVTGELFF. DNA of the CDR3: TGTGCCTGCCGCAAGACTAGCGGGGTCACCGGGGAGCTGTTTTTT.

The V gene is TRBV11-3, the J gene TRBJ1-1; 11 bases are a match to TRBD1. CDR3 length: 13 amino acids. Trimming at V came to 6 bases and at J to 13 bases, leaving 10 bases not matched to a gene. Per the germline V gene, CDR1 is SGHNT and CDR2 is YENEEA. The CDR3 sequence: CASREGQGATVFF. CDR3 in DNA: TGTGCCAGCAGGGAAGGACAGGGGGCGACGGTTTTCTTT.

J is TRBJ2-7 and V is TRBV19; perhaps TRBD2 as D (5 bases). Germline-derived CDR1 and CDR2 are LNHDA and SQIVND (reference sequence). V gave up 6 bases and J gave up 4 bases, with 19 bases separating them. The CDR3 contains 15 residues. The CDR3 DNA follows: TGTGCCAGTAGCGATCCCTATCGGAGGTCGTACGAGCAGTACTTC. Protein sequence: CASSDPYRRSYEQYF.

This clone is labeled as medium-sized. V gene TRBV3-1 (or the pseudogene TRBV3-2) combines with J gene TRBJ2-3, with 8 bases aligning to TRBD1. With V trimmed by 4 bases and J by 0 bases, 3 bases remained unmatched. The V gene's germline CDR1 is LGHDT and CDR2 YNNKEL (reference sequence). This CDR3 contains 15 residues. In DNA form, the CDR3 reads TGTGCCAGCAGCCGAGGGGACAGGAGCACAGATACGCAGTATTTT. This gives the protein CASSRGDRSTDTQYF.

The chain carries TRBV5-5 and TRBJ2-7; 12 nucleotides agree with TRBD2. The V gene end was trimmed by 4 bases and the J gene end by 0 bases; junction bases not matched to a gene: 5. CDR3 size: 16 residues. Germline V gene data show CDR1 as SGHKS and CDR2 as YYEKEE (reference sequence). CDR3 DNA: TGTGCCAGCAGCCCCCGGACTAGCGGGATCTCCTACGAGCAGTACTTC. It translates to CASSPRTSGISYEQYF.

The chain carries TRBV5-4 and TRBJ2-7; 8 nucleotides align to TRBD1. The germline V gene encodes CDR1 SGHNT and CDR2 YYREEE (reference sequence). V dropped 4 bases and J dropped 4; count of bases not matched to a gene: 13. CDR3 length equals 16 residues. CDR3 sequence: CASSIYAGQDSYEQYF. In DNA, the CDR3 is TGTGCCAGCAGCATATACGCGGGACAGGACTCTTACGAGCAGTACTTC.

In its sample, this clone was seen once. This CDR3 reads CASGPADTQYF. The CDR3, as DNA: TGTGCCAGCGGGCCGGCAGATACGCAGTATTTT. The chain uses TRBV7-9 and TRBJ2-3, with unresolved D. The germline V and J ends were trimmed by 8 bases and 4 bases, with 7 bases remaining between them. Looked up from germline, CDR1 is SEHNR and CDR2 is FQNEAQ (reference sequence). The CDR3 loop spans 11 amino acids.

The chain links TRBV5-4 to TRBJ2-5; 7 bases agree with TRBD1. CDR3 size: 14 residues. The V gene's germline CDR1 is SGHNT and CDR2 YYREEE (reference sequence). With 4 bases clipped from V and 3 bases from J, the junction kept 6 bases outside the gene matches. CDR3 loop: CASSLMGTEETQYF. The CDR3, as DNA: TGTGCCAGCAGCCTAATGGGGACAGAAGAGACCCAGTACTTC.

The chain recombines TRBV7-8 with TRBJ2-7, with TRBD2 matching over 10 bases. This CDR3 is built from 15 residues. The V segment lost 5 bases and the J segment 1 base; nucleotides outside the gene matches: 5. CDR1 and CDR2 from the germline V gene are SGHVS and FQNEAQ. CDR3 DNA sequence: TGTGCCAGCAGCCCCCGACTAGCGGGTTCCTACGAGCAGTACTTC. It codes for CASSPRLAGSYEQYF. Looking up the rest from reference TRBV7-8 and TRBJ2-7 gives the full variable domain: GAGVSQSPRYKVAKRGQDVALRCDPISGHVSLFWYQQALGQGPEFLTYFQNEAQLDKSGLPSDRFFAERPEGSVSTLKIQRTQQEDSAVYLCASSPRLAGSYEQYFGPGTRLTVT.

The chain couples TRBV5-1 to TRBJ1-1; 7 nucleotides align to TRBD1. The CDR3 is made up of 14 amino acids. CDR1 is SGHRS and CDR2 is YFSETQ in the germline V gene. V shed 3 bases, J shed 3 bases, and the junction held 5 bases outside the gene matches. The CDR3 nucleotides read TGCGCCAGCAGCTCGTCTACAGGGGACACTGAAGCTTTCTTT. As protein: CASSSSTGDTEAFF.

The chain links TRBV6-2 or TRBV6-3 to TRBJ2-5; D may be TRBD2 (6 bases). Germline CDR1 is MNHEY and CDR2 is SVGEGT. The length of the CDR3 is 15 residues. Trimming took off 2 bases at V and 4 bases at J, with 14 bases between the two ends. The CDR3 loop is CASSYPRLGVETQYF. In DNA form, the CDR3 reads TGTGCCAGCAGTTACCCGAGACTAGGCGTAGAGACCCAGTACTTC.

The J gene is TRBJ1-3, the V gene TRBV9; perhaps TRBD1 as D (6 bases). The CDR3 totals 16 residues. CDR1 is SGDLS and CDR2 is YYNGEE in the germline V gene. V was shortened by 0 bases and J by 0 bases, with 10 bases between the two germline ends. The DNA of the CDR3 is TGTGCCAGCAGCGTAGCCTCAGGGGACTCTGGAAACACCATATATTTT. Amino acids: CASSVASGDSGNTIYF.

The chain uses TRBV9 and TRBJ2-1; no firm D call. The CDR3 consists of 13 residues. The germline CDR1 and CDR2 sequences are SGDLS and YYNGEE. Trimming pared 2 bases from V and 3 bases from J, leaving 6 bases between. CDR3 sequence: CASSVGSYNEQFF. The CDR3 DNA sequence: TGTGCCAGCAGCGTGGGCAGCTACAATGAGCAGTTCTTC. Drawing the rest from reference TRBV9 and TRBJ2-1, the complete variable domain is DSGVTQTPKHLITATGQRVTLRCSPRSGDLSVYWYQQSLDQGLQFLIQYYNGEERAKGNILERFSAQQFPDLHSELNLSSLELGDSALYFCASSVGSYNEQFFGPGTRLTVL.

The chain recombines TRBV6-5 with TRBJ2-7, with unresolved D. Trimming removed 7 bases at V and 0 bases at J, with 10 bases between. CDR3 size: 13 residues. Germline values: CDR1 MNHEY, CDR2 SVGAGI. The CDR3 sequence is CASIGQNSYEQYF. CDR3 coding DNA: TGTGCCAGCATTGGCCAAAACTCCTACGAGCAGTACTTC.

This clone has just one count. The chain couples TRBV28 to TRBJ1-1; possibly TRBD1 for D (6 bases). This CDR3 region has 15 residues. V dropped 6 bases and J dropped 3 bases, with 17 bases sitting between them. CDR1 and CDR2 from the germline V gene are MDHEN and SYDVKM. The CDR3 spells CASSPQTGQYTEAFF. The CDR3 DNA reads as TGTGCCAGCAGCCCCCAGACAGGACAGTACACTGAAGCTTTCTTT.